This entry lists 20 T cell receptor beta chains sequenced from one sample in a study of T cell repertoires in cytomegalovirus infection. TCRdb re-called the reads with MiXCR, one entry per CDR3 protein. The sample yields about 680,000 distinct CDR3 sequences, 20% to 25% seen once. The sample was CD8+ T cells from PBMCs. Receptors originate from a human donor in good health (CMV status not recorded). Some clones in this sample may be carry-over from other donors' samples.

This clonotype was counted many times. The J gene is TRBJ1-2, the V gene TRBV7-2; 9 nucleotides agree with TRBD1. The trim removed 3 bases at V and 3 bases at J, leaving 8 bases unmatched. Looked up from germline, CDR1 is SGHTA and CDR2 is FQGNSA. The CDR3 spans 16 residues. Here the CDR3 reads CASSFWTGAHDYGYTF. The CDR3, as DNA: TGTGCCAGCAGCTTCTGGACAGGGGCACATGACTATGGCTACACCTTC. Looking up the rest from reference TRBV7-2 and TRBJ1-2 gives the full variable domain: GAGVSQSPSNKVTEKGKDVELRCDPISGHTALYWYRQSLGQGLEFLIYFQGNSAPDKSGLPSDRFSAERTGGSVSTLTIQRTQQEDSAVYLCASSFWTGAHDYGYTFGSGTRLTVV.

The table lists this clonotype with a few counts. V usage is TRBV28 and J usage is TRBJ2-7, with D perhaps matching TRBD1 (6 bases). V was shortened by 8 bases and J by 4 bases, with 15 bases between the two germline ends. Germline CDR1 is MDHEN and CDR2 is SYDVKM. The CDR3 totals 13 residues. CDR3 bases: TGTGCCAGCCGTAACAGGGCCGCTTACGAGCAGTACGTC. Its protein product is CASRNRAAYEQYV.

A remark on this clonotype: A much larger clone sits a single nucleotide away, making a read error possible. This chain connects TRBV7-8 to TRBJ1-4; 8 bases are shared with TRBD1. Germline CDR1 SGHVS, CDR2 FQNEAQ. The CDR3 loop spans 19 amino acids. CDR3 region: CAGSSKNDRGNATNEKLFF. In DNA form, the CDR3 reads TGTGCCGGCAGCTCAAAAAACGACAGGGGAAATGCAACTAATGAAAAACTGTTTTTT.

In DNA, the CDR3 is TGTGCCAGCAGCCAAGATTGGGAGATGGGTAATGAGCAGTTCTTC. Amino acid sequence: CASSQDWEMGNEQFF. The chain recombines TRBV4-2 with TRBJ2-1; maybe TRBD2 (5 bases). Trimming removed 0 bases from V and 7 bases from J, with 13 bases in between. This CDR3 has 15 amino acids. The V gene's germline CDR1 is LGHNA and CDR2 YNFKEQ.

In nucleotides, the CDR3 is TGTGCCAGCCTTGGAGGGGGGCCAGATACGCAGTATTTT. Translated: CASLGGGPDTQYF. The chain carries TRBV7-6 and TRBJ2-3; D is perhaps TRBD1 or TRBD2 (6 bases each). Germline V gene sequence: CDR1 SGHVS, CDR2 FNYEAQ. The V end was cut by 8 bases, the J end by 4 bases, with 13 bases between. The CDR3 consists of 13 residues.

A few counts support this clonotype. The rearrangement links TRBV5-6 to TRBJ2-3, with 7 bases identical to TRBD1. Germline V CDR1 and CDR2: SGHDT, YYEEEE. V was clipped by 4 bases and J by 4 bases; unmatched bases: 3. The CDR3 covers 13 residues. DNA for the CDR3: TGTGCCAGCAGCGCCGACAGGGCAGATACGCAGTATTTT. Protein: CASSADRADTQYF. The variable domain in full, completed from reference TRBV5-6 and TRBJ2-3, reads DAGVTQSPTHLIKTRGQQVTLRCSPKSGHDTVSWYQQALGQGPQFIFQYYEEEERQRGNFPDRFSGHQFPNYSSELNVNALLLGDSALYLCASSADRADTQYFGPGTRLTVL.

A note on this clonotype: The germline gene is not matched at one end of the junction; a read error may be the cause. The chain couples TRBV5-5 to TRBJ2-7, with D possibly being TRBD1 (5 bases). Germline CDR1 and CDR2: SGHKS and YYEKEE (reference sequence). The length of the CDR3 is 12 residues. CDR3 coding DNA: TGTGCCAACAGCTCGGACAATTACGAGCAGTACTTC. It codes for CANSSDNYEQYF.

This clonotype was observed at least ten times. In DNA, the CDR3 is TGTGCCAGCAGTGAATCTGGGGGAGGAGCCGGGGAGCTGTTTTTT. Its translation is CASSESGGGAGELFF. The chain employs TRBV6-4 and TRBJ2-2; possible D gene TRBD2, 6 bases. The CDR3 loop spans 15 amino acids. Germline V gene sequence: CDR1 MRHNA, CDR2 SNTAGT. V shed 3 bases and J shed 6 bases, with 14 bases lying between them.

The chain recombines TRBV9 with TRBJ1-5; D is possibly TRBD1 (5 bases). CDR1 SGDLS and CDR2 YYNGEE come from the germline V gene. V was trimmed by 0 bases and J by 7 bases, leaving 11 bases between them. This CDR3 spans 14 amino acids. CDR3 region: CASSVAGGEQPQHF. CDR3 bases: TGTGCCAGCAGCGTAGCAGGAGGGGAACAGCCCCAGCATTTT.

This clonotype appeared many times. CDR3 in DNA: TGCGCCAGCAGTGATGGAACACCCGGGGAGCTGTTTTTT. Translating gives CASSDGTPGELFF. The V gene is TRBV10-1, the J gene TRBJ2-2; no reliable D call. This CDR3 region has 13 residues. Germline lookup yields CDR1 WNHNN and CDR2 SYGVQD (reference sequence). V was shortened by 3 bases and J by 6 bases, with 8 bases between the two germline ends.

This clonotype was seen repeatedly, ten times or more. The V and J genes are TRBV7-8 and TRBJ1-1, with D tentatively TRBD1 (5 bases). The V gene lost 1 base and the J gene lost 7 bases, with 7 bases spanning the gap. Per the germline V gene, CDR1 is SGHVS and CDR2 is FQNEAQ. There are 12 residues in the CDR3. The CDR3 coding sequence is TGTGCCAGCAGCTTAGGAGGGGTTGAAGCTTTCTTT. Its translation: CASSLGGVEAFF.

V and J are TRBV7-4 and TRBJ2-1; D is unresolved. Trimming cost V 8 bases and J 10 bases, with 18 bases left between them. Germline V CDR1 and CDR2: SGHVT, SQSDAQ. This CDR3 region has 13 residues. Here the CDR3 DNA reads TGTGCCAGCTGTCCCCCGCCCCCCACCGAGCAGTTCTTC. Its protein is CASCPPPPTEQFF.

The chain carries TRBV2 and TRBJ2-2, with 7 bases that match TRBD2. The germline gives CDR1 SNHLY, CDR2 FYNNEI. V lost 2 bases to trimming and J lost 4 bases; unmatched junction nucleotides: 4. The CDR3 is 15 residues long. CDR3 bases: TGTGCCAGCAGTGAATCTAGCGGCATCACCGGGGAGCTGTTTTTT. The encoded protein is CASSESSGITGELFF.

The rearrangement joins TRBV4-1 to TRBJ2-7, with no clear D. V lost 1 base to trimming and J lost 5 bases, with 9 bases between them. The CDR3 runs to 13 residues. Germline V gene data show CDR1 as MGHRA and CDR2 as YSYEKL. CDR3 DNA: TGCGCCAGCAGCCAAGGGATGGCAAACGAGCAGTACTTC. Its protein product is CASSQGMANEQYF.

CDR3 nucleotide sequence: TGTGCCAGCAGCTTAAGGGAAAAACTGTTTTTT. It translates to CASSLREKLFF. The rearrangement links TRBV7-9 to TRBJ1-4; D call uncertain. Per the germline V gene, CDR1 is SEHNR and CDR2 is FQNEAQ (reference sequence). V dropped 2 bases and J dropped 8 bases, with 3 bases sitting between them. The CDR3 contains 11 residues. Full variable domain (missing parts from reference TRBV7-9 and TRBJ1-4): DTGVSQNPRHKITKRGQNVTFRCDPISEHNRLYWYRQTLGQGPEFLTYFQNEAQLEKSRLLSDRFSAERPKGSFSTLEIQRTEQGDSAMYLCASSLREKLFFGSGTQLSVL.

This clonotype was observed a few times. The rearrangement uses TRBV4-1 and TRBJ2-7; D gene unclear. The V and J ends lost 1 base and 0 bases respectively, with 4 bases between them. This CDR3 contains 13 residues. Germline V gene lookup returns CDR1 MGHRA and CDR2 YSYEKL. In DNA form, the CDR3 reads TGCGCCAGCAGCCAAGTCCTCTCCTACGAGCAGTACTTC. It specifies CASSQVLSYEQYF.

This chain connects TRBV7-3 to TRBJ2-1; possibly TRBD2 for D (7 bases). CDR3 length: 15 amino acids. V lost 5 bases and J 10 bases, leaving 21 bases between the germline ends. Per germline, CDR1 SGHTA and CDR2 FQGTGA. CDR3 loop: CASSVGGGALGEQFF. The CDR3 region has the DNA TGTGCCAGCAGCGTTGGTGGGGGGGCCCTGGGGGAGCAGTTCTTC.

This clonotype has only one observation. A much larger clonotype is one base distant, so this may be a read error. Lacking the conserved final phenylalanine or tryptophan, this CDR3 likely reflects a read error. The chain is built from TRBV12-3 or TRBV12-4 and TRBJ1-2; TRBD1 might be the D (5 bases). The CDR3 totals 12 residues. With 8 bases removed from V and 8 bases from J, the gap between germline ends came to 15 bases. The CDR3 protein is CASGAMAPGYTL. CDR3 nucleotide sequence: TGTGCCAGCGGGGCAATGGCGCCAGGCTACACCCTC.

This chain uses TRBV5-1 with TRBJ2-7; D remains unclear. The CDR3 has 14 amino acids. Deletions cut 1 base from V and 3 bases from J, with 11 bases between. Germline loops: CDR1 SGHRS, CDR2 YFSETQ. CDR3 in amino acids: CASSLTGDDYEQYV. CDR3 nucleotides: TGCGCCAGCAGCTTGACCGGAGATGACTACGAGCAGTACGTC.

Here the CDR3 DNA reads TGTGCCAGCAGCTTCGGGGGGGGCAGGAACGAGCAGTACGTC. Protein sequence: CASSFGGGRNEQYV. The chain couples TRBV5-6 to TRBJ2-7, with 8 bases fitting TRBD2. The J segment lost 5 bases and the V segment lost 2 bases, leaving 6 bases of the junction unmatched. Germline V gives CDR1 SGHDT, CDR2 YYEEEE. The CDR3 loop spans 14 amino acids.